This T cell receptor (beta chain) was observed in a study of T cell responses to AZD1222 COVID-19 vaccine. Measured with immunoSEQ multiplex PCR; TCRdb has only the in-frame clones, and not every one. The sample lists 140,000 or so clones; approximately 90% were seen once. This CDR3 comprises 14 residues. Germline trimming cut 5 bases from V and 2 bases from J; bases unmatched to any gene: 5. The germline V gene encodes CDR1 SEHNR and CDR2 FQNEAQ (reference sequence). Sequences were derived from peripheral blood, sampled 28 days after the second AZD1222 dose. V and J are TRBV7-9 and TRBJ1-2, with 7 bases fitting TRBD1. The receptor was isolated from an adult who received the AZD1222 COVID-19 vaccine. CDR3 nucleotides: TGTGCCAGCAGCACCCGACAGGGCAACTATGGCTACACCTTC. Its translation is CASSTRQGNYGYTF.